The sequence of this T cell receptor (beta chain) was determined in a study of shared clonotypes between healthy human individuals. Points from the study as a whole: Researchers sampled only blood; tissue repertoires likely differ.

This clone was recorded at least ten times. The antigen is unknown. Clones were read by immunoSEQ multiplex PCR, and TCRdb kept only the in-frame ones, dropping some. Among some 490,000 clones, roughly 80% were seen once, and the ten largest hold about 13%. The CDR3 extends over 15 amino acids. Trimming removed 0 bases from V and 1 base from J, with 8 bases in between. From germline, CDR1 is SGHNT and CDR2 YYREEE (reference sequence). Donors were Caucasian adults residing in Nashville, Tennessee, USA. The rearrangement joins TRBV5-4 to TRBJ1-3, with D possibly matching TRBD1 (5 bases). The clonotype originates from a middle-aged woman in good health. Some clones in this sample may be carry-over from other donors' samples. Sequenced sample: PBMCs. CDR3 protein: CASSLDSGSGNTIYF. The DNA for the CDR3 is TGTGCCAGCAGCTTGGATTCAGGGTCTGGAAACACCATATATTTT.